This is a list of T cell receptor beta chains from one sample in a study of blood T cell repertoires in COVID-19. Clones were read by immunoSEQ multiplex PCR, and TCRdb kept only the in-frame ones, dropping some. The profile shows 55,000 to 70,000 clones, roughly 87% of them singletons. The sample consisted of peripheral blood. The receptors stem from a woman under 30 with acute or convalescent COVID-19. The CDR3 runs from the conserved cysteine through the conserved F or W. A D gene is named only where the DNA matches it firmly. Clone sizes are given selectively: once, few, many, or a class where the clone is expanded.

CASSVVDMNTEAFF	TGTGCCAGCAGCGTTGTAGATATGAACACTGAAGCTTTCTTT	NA	TRBJ1-1	NA	TRBV6-5
CSARVHSGSVDSYEQYF	TGCAGCGCCCGGGTCCATAGCGGGAGTGTTGATTCCTACGAGCAGTACTTC	NA	TRBJ2-7	TRBD2	TRBV29-1
CSVENRQGALYEQYF	TGCAGCGTTGAAAATAGGCAGGGGGCATTGTACGAGCAGTACTTC	NA	TRBJ2-7	TRBD1	TRBV29-1
CASSSPGGTSKKQYF	TGTGCCAGCAGTTCCCCGGGGGGGACTAGCAAGAAGCAGTACTTC	NA	TRBJ2-7	TRBD2	TRBV28
CASSQGQGDYGYTF	TGTGCCAGCAGCCAGGGACAGGGGGACTATGGCTACACCTTC	NA	TRBJ1-2	TRBD1	TRBV11-2
CASNRGRNYNSPLHF	TGTGCCAGTAATAGAGGAAGGAACTATAATTCACCCCTCCACTTT	NA	TRBJ1-6	NA	TRBV19
CASRRGSNTEAFF	TGTGCCAGCAGACGGGGGTCTAACACTGAAGCTTTCTTT	NA	TRBJ1-1	NA	TRBV6-5
CASRSNTGELFF	TGTGCCAGCAGGAGCAACACCGGGGAGCTGTTTTTT	NA	TRBJ2-2	NA	TRBV6-5
CASTPLAGHNEQFF	TGTGCCAGCACCCCCCTAGCGGGGCACAATGAGCAGTTCTTC	NA	TRBJ2-1	TRBD2	TRBV27
CASSEVTGHNQPQHF	TGTGCCAGCAGTGAAGTAACAGGGCACAATCAGCCCCAGCATTTT	NA	TRBJ1-5	NA	TRBV6-1
CAVRPGGDTGELFF	TGTGCCGTAAGGCCCGGGGGAGACACCGGGGAGCTGTTTTTT	NA	TRBJ2-2	NA	TRBV28
CASSTRQGAGYTF	TGCGCCAGCAGCACCCGACAGGGGGCTGGCTACACCTTC	NA	TRBJ1-2	TRBD1	TRBV5-1
CATSDSRTVSTDTQYF	TGTGCCACCAGTGATTCCCGGACAGTCAGCACAGATACGCAGTATTTT	NA	TRBJ2-3	NA	TRBV24-1
CASSLVGTGSNTEAFF	TGTGCCAGCAGCTTAGTAGGGACAGGATCGAACACTGAAGCTTTCTTT	NA	TRBJ1-1	TRBD1	TRBV7-2
CSVVSGGWKTQYF	TGCAGCGTTGTTTCAGGGGGCTGGAAGACCCAGTACTTC	NA	TRBJ2-5	TRBD1	TRBV29-1
CSIREGTRSYHEQFF	TGCAGCATCCGAGAGGGGACTAGATCGTATCATGAGCAGTTCTTC	NA	TRBJ2-1	TRBD2	TRBV29-1
CASSLLSTNEKLFF	TGTGCCAGCAGTTTACTCTCAACTAATGAAAAACTGTTTTTT	NA	TRBJ1-4	NA	TRBV28
CASSLEVGGLGTEAFF	TGTGCCAGCAGCTTAGAGGTCGGGGGACTCGGGACTGAAGCTTTCTTT	few	TRBJ1-1	NA	TRBV7-6
CASSESLTEAFF	TGCGCCAGCAGTGAGTCCCTCACTGAAGCTTTCTTT	NA	TRBJ1-1	NA	TRBV10-2
CASSVGSGDYGYTF	TGTGCCAGCAGCGTAGGGTCGGGGGACTATGGCTACACCTTC	few	TRBJ1-2	NA	TRBV9
CASSQDPRRIGNTIYF	TGCGCCAGCAGCCAAGATCCCCGGAGGATTGGAAACACCATATATTTT	once	TRBJ1-3	NA	TRBV4-3
CASKGTRSSYNEQFF	TGTGCCAGCAAAGGGACTAGGAGTTCCTACAATGAGCAGTTCTTC	NA	TRBJ2-1	TRBD2	TRBV2
CASSPVAGSNTGELFF	TGTGCCAGCTCACCGGTAGCGGGCTCGAACACCGGGGAGCTGTTTTTT	NA	TRBJ2-2	TRBD2	TRBV18
CSASSAGGFYEQYF	TGCAGTGCTAGTTCTGCGGGAGGATTCTACGAGCAGTACTTC	NA	TRBJ2-7	TRBD2	TRBV20-1
CASRPNRGAGELFF	TGCGCCAGCAGGCCAAACCGGGGGGCCGGGGAGCTGTTTTTT	NA	TRBJ2-2	TRBD2	TRBV10-2
CASKNPGTGTEAFF	TGTGCCAGCAAGAACCCCGGTACGGGCACTGAAGCTTTCTTT	few	TRBJ1-1	NA	TRBV28
CASSSNIGGGRGYEQYF	TGTGCCAGCAGTTCAAACATCGGAGGGGGCAGGGGATACGAGCAGTACTTC	NA	TRBJ2-7	NA	TRBV28
CASRAGTYLYEQYF	TGTGCCAGCAGGGCCGGGACTTACCTCTACGAGCAGTACTTC	NA	TRBJ2-7	NA	TRBV2
CASSTTGVEQYF	TGTGCCAGCAGTACGACAGGGGTCGAGCAGTACTTC	NA	TRBJ2-7	TRBD1	TRBV2
CASSLSDSYEQYF	TGTGCCAGCAGTTTATCGGACAGCTACGAGCAGTACTTC	NA	TRBJ2-7	NA	TRBV27
CASSLGAGTSGTYEQYF	TGTGCCAGCAGCTTGGGAGCCGGGACTAGCGGGACCTACGAGCAGTACTTC	few	TRBJ2-7	TRBD2	TRBV5-4
CASSLSTGLGYTF	TGTGCCAGCAGCTTGTCGACAGGGCTCGGCTACACCTTC	NA	TRBJ1-2	TRBD1	TRBV28
CASSLLTGTSGRSNEQFF	TGCGCCAGCAGCTTACTTACCGGGACTAGCGGGAGAAGTAATGAGCAGTTCTTC	NA	TRBJ2-1	TRBD2	TRBV5-1